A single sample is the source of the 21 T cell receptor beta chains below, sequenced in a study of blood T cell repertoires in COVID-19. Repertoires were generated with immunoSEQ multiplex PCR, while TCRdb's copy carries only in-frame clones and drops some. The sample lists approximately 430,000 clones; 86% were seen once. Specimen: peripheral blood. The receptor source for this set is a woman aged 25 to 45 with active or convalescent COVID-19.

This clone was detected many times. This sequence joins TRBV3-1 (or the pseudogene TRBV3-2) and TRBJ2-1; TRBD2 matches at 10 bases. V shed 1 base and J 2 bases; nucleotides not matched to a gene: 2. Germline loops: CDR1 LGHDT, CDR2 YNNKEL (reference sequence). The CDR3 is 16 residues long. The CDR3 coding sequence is TGTGCCAGCAGCCAAGGGACTAGCGGAACCTACAATGAGCAGTTCTTC. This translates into CASSQGTSGTYNEQFF.

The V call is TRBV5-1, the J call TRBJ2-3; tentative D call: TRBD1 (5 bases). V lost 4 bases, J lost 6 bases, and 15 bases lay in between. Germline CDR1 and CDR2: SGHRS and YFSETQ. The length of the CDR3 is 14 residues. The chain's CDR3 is CASSLRASGDTQYF. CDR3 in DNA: TGCGCCAGCAGCCTCCGGGCCTCAGGGGATACGCAGTATTTT.

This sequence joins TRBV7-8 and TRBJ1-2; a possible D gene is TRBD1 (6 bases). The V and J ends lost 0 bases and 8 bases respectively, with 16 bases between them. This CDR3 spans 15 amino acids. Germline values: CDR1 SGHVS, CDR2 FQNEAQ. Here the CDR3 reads CASSLAQGPGVGYTF. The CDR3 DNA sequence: TGTGCCAGCAGCTTAGCGCAAGGGCCAGGGGTCGGCTACACCTTC.

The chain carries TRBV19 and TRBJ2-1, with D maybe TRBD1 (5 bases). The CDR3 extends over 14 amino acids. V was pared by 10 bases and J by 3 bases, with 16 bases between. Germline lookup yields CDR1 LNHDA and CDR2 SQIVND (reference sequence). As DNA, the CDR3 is TGTGCCACCGGGCGTATGGACAACTACAATGAGCAGTTCTTC. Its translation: CATGRMDNYNEQFF. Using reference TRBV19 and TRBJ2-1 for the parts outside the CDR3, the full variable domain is DGGITQSPKYLFRKEGQNVTLSCEQNLNHDAMYWYRQDPGQGLRLIYYSQIVNDFQKGDIAEGYSVSREKKESFPLTVTSAQKNPTAFYLCATGRMDNYNEQFFGPGTRLTVL.

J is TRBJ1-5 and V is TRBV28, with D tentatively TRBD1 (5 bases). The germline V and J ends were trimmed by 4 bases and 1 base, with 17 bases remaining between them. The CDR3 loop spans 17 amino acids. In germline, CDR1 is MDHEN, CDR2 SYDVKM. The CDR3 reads CASSSDKTKRSNQPQHF. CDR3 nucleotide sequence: TGTGCCAGCAGTTCGGACAAAACAAAAAGGAGCAATCAGCCCCAGCATTTT.

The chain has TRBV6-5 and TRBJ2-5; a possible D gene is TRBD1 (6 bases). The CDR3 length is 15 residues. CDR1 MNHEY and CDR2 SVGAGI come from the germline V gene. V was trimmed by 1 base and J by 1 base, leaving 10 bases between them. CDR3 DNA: TGTGCCAGCAGTTACTTCGTCAGGGGCCAAGAGACCCAGTACTTC. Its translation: CASSYFVRGQETQYF.

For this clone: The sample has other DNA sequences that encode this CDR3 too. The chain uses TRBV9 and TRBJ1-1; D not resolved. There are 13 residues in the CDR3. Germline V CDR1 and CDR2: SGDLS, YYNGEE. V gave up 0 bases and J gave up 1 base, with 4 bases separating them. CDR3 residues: CASSVDRNTEAFF. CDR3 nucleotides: TGTGCCAGCAGCGTAGATCGGAACACTGAAGCTTTCTTT.

The CDR3 loop reads CASSPRGEVPGELFF. The CDR3 bases are TGTGCCAGCAGTCCGCGGGGGGAAGTCCCCGGGGAGCTGTTTTTT. This chain links TRBV6-5 with TRBJ2-2, with 8 bases lining up with TRBD2. CDR1 is MNHEY and CDR2 is SVGAGI in the germline V gene. The CDR3 has 15 amino acids. J gave up 6 bases and V 5 bases, and 8 bases lay outside the gene matches.

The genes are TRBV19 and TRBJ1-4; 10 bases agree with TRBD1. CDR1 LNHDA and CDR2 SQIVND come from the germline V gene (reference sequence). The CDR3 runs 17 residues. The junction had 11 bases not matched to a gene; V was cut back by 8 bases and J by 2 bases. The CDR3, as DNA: TGTGCCAGTGGAGGTGACAGGGGGCACGGGACTAATGAAAAACTGTTTTTT. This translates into CASGGDRGHGTNEKLFF.

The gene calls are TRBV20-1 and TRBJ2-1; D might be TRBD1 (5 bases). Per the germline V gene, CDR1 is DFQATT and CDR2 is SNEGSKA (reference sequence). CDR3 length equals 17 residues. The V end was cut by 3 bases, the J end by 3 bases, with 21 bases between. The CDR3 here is CSASVERGQGSYNEQFF. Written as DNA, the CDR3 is TGCAGTGCTAGTGTTGAAAGGGGTCAAGGTAGCTACAATGAGCAGTTCTTC.

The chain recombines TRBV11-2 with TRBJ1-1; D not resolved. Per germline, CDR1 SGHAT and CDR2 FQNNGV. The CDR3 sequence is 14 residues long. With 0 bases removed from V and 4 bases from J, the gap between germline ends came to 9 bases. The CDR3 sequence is CASSLDLVATEAFF. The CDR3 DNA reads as TGTGCCAGCAGCTTAGATCTAGTGGCCACTGAAGCTTTCTTT. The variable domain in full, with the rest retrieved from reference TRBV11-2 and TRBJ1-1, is EAGVAQSPRYKIIEKRQSVAFWCNPISGHATLYWYQQILGQGPKLLIQFQNNGVVDDSQLPKDRFSAERLKGVDSTLKIQPAKLEDSAVYLCASSLDLVATEAFFGQGTRLTVV.

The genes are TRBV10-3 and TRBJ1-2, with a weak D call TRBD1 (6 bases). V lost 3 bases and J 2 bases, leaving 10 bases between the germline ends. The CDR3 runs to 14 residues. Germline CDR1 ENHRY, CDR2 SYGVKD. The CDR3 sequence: CAISEGQQNYGYTF. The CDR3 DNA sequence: TGTGCCATCAGTGAAGGACAGCAGAACTATGGCTACACCTTC.

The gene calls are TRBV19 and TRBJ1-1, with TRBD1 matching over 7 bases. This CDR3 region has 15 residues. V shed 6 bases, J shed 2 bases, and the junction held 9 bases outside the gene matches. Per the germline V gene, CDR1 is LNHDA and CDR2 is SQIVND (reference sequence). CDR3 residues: CASRTATGVNTEAFF. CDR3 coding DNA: TGTGCCAGTAGAACTGCCACAGGGGTCAACACTGAAGCTTTCTTT.

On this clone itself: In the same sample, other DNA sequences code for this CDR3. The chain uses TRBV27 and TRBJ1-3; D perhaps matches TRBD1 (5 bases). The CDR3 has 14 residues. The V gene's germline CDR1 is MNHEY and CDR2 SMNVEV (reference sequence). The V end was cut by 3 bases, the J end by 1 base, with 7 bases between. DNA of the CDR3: TGTGCCAGCAGTTTGCAGGGTTCTGGAAACACCATATATTTT. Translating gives CASSLQGSGNTIYF.

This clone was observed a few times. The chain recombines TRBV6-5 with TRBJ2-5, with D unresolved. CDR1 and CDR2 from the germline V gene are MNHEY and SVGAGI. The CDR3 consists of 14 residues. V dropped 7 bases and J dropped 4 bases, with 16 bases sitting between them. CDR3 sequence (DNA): TGTGCCAGCACCGAAAGCCTTACGATAGAGACCCAGTACTTC. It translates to CASTESLTIETQYF.

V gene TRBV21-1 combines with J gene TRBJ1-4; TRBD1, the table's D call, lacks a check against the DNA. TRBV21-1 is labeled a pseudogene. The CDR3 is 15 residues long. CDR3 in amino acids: CASGTTQGSNEKLFF. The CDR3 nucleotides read TGTGCCAGCGGCACCACCCAGGGAAGTAATGAAAAACTGTTTTTT.

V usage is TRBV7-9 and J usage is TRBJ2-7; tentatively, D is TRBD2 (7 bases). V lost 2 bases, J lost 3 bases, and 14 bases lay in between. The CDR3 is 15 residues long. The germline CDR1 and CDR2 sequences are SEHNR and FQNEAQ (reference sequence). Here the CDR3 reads CASSLKQGGYYEQYF. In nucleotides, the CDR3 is TGTGCCAGCAGCTTAAAACAGGGAGGGTACTACGAGCAGTACTTC.

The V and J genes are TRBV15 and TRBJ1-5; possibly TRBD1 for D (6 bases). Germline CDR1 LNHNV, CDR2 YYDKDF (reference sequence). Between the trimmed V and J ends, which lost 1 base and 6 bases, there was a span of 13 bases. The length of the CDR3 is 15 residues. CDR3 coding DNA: TGTGCCACCAGCAGAGGCAGACAGGATGGTCAGCCCCAGCATTTT. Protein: CATSRGRQDGQPQHF.

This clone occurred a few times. The DNA for the CDR3 is TGCGCCAGCAGCCAAGGAGACAGGGAGCAGCCCCAGCATTTT. Protein: CASSQGDREQPQHF. The chain employs TRBV4-1 and TRBJ1-5; 7 nucleotides line up with TRBD1. CDR3 size: 14 residues. CDR1 and CDR2 from the germline V gene are MGHRA and YSYEKL. Trimming at V came to 1 base and at J to 7 bases, leaving 4 bases not matched to a gene.

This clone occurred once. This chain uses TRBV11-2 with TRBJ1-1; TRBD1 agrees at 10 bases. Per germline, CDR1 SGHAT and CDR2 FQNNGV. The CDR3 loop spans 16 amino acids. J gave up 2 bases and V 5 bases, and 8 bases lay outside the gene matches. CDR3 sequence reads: CASSLGQGGGNTEAFF. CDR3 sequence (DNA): TGTGCCAGCAGCCTCGGACAGGGGGGAGGAAACACTGAAGCTTTCTTT.

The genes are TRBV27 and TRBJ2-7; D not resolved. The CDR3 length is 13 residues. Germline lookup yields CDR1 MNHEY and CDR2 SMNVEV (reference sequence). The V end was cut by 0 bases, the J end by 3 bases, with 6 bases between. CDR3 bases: TGTGCCAGCAGTTTATCGGCGGACTACGAGCAGTACTTC. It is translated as CASSLSADYEQYF.